These T cell receptor beta chains were read from a single sample in a study of blood T cell repertoires in COVID-19. Data came from immunoSEQ multiplex PCR; TCRdb stores just in-frame clones and leaves some out. In the table there are 200,000 to 300,000 clones, 80% to 90% of which are singletons. The sequencing input was peripheral blood. The source is a woman in her thirties or forties with acute or convalescent COVID-19. Each CDR3 is given with its conserved first and last residue. A D gene is named only where the DNA matches it firmly. Clone size is stated in some rows and not others, as once, few, many or a class when expanded.

length	D	V	J	size	CDR3	DNA
16	.	TRBV3-1/TRBV3-2	TRBJ1-3	.	CASSKGRASSGNTIYF	TGTGCCAGCAGCAAAGGGAGGGCCAGCTCTGGAAACACCATATATTTT
15	TRBD2	TRBV10-3	TRBJ2-5	once	CAITAGGPGQETQYF	TGTGCCATCACAGCGGGGGGGCCGGGCCAAGAGACCCAGTACTTC
15	TRBD1	TRBV7-2	TRBJ2-1	once	CASSYPGGPYNEQFF	TGTGCCAGCAGCTACCCAGGGGGTCCCTACAATGAGCAGTTCTTC
18	TRBD1	TRBV11-2	TRBJ1-1	.	CASSLYRGTGGRGTEAFF	TGTGCCAGCAGCTTATATCGTGGGACAGGGGGCCGAGGAACTGAAGCTTTCTTT
15	TRBD1	TRBV14	TRBJ1-4	.	CASSPGTGRVEKLFF	TGTGCCAGCAGCCCCGGGACAGGACGGGTCGAAAAACTGTTTTTT
14	.	TRBV19	TRBJ2-1	.	CAAGSGGGLDEQFF	TGTGCAGCGGGTTCGGGGGGCGGTCTCGATGAGCAGTTCTTC
16	.	TRBV10-1	TRBJ1-3	.	CASSDFTESSGNTIYF	TGCGCCAGCAGTGATTTCACGGAGAGCTCTGGAAACACCATATATTTT
13	.	TRBV12-3/TRBV12-4	TRBJ1-1	few	CASSTGQNTEAFF	TGTGCCAGCAGCACAGGGCAGAACACTGAAGCTTTCTTT
15	TRBD1	TRBV6-6	TRBJ1-6	.	CASRPQGARNSPLHF	TGTGCCAGCAGGCCCCAGGGGGCGCGGAATTCACCCCTCCACTTT
15	.	TRBV5-4	TRBJ2-1	.	CASSLSGGDLNEQFF	TGTGCCAGCAGCTTGTCCGGGGGTGATTTAAATGAGCAGTTCTTC
15	.	TRBV19	TRBJ2-2	.	CASSIVPGGAGELFF	TGTGCCAGTAGTATAGTCCCTGGAGGGGCCGGGGAGCTGTTTTTT
13	.	TRBV2	TRBJ1-3	.	CASRHREYPTIYF	TGTGCCAGCAGACATCGGGAGTATCCCACCATATATTTT
16	.	TRBV5-4	TRBJ2-5	.	CASSLVPGQIQETQYF	TGTGCCAGCAGCTTAGTCCCAGGACAGATTCAAGAGACCCAGTACTTC
14	.	TRBV11-3	TRBJ2-2	many	CASSLRGSSGELFF	TGTGCCAGCAGCTTAAGGGGTAGCTCCGGGGAGCTGTTTTTT
15	TRBD1	TRBV9	TRBJ1-6	.	CASSGDRGLNSPLHF	TGTGCCAGCAGTGGAGACAGGGGACTTAATTCACCCCTCCACTTT
16	.	TRBV10-1	TRBJ2-3	.	CASRITGRVVADTQYF	TGCGCCAGCAGAATAACAGGGAGGGTAGTCGCAGATACGCAGTATTTT
12	.	TRBV24-1	TRBJ2-1	.	CATGGRGDEQFF	TGTGCCACCGGGGGCAGGGGCGATGAGCAGTTCTTC
15	TRBD1	TRBV2	TRBJ1-5	.	CASSEGQVINQPQHF	TGTGCCAGCAGTGAGGGACAGGTAATCAATCAGCCCCAGCATTTT
17	TRBD1	TRBV4-1	TRBJ1-2	.	CASSAQGAGRVEDGYTF	TGCGCCAGCAGTGCCCAGGGGGCAGGAAGGGTTGAGGATGGCTACACCTTC
14	TRBD1	TRBV5-1	TRBJ2-3	.	CASLDDRDGDTQYF	TGCGCCAGCCTCGACGACAGGGATGGAGATACGCAGTATTTT
15	TRBD1	TRBV5-1	TRBJ1-4	.	CASSPGTAFNEKLFF	TGCGCCAGCAGCCCAGGGACAGCCTTTAATGAAAAACTGTTTTTT
16	.	TRBV9	TRBJ1-2	.	CASSEPKDSFNYGYTF	TGTGCCAGCAGCGAACCGAAGGACAGCTTTAACTATGGCTACACCTTC
13	.	TRBV10-3	TRBJ1-3	.	CAISGREGNTIYF	TGTGCCATCAGTGGGAGGGAAGGAAACACCATATATTTT
16	TRBD1	TRBV25-1	TRBJ1-5	.	CATGTGASYSNQPQHF	TGTGCCACCGGGACAGGGGCCTCGTATAGCAATCAGCCCCAGCATTTT
17	.	TRBV14	TRBJ2-6	.	CASSQQGRLSGANVLTF	TGTGCCAGCAGCCAGCAGGGAAGGCTCTCTGGGGCCAACGTCCTGACTTTC
15	.	TRBV9	TRBJ1-4	.	CASSPQGQGNEKLFF	TGTGCCAGCAGCCCCCAGGGTCAGGGTAATGAAAAACTGTTTTTT
14	.	TRBV24-1	TRBJ1-2	.	CATSDPTGNYGYTF	TGTGCCACCAGTGATCCTACAGGGAACTATGGCTACACCTTC
15	TRBD1	TRBV11-2	TRBJ2-2	.	CASSPRDRGHRKLFF	TGTGCCAGCAGCCCTAGGGACAGGGGTCACAGGAAGCTGTTTTTT
15	TRBD1	TRBV2	TRBJ1-6	.	CASSFPGQGYKLVHF	TGTGCCAGCAGTTTTCCGGGACAGGGGTACAAGTTGGTCCACTTT
14	.	TRBV24-1	TRBJ1-1	.	CATSDAGQNTEAFF	TGTGCCACCAGTGACGCCGGACAGAACACTGAAGCTTTCTTT
15	.	TRBV7-9	TRBJ1-2	.	CASSLLIGGHDGYTF	TGTGCCAGCAGCTTACTCATTGGCGGGCACGATGGCTACACCTTC
15	.	TRBV7-3	TRBJ1-2	once	CASSLEGGPNYGYTF	TGTGCCAGCAGCTTAGAAGGAGGTCCTAACTATGGCTACACCTTC
14	.	TRBV6-6	TRBJ1-5	.	CASSYLAGNQPQHF	TGTGCCAGCAGTTACCTGGCGGGCAATCAGCCCCAGCATTTT
16	TRBD2	TRBV5-6	TRBJ2-3	.	CASSPALAGGPDTQYF	TGTGCCAGCAGCCCCGCACTAGCGGGGGGCCCAGATACGCAGTATTTT
15	.	TRBV9	TRBJ1-4	.	CASSRQPATNEKLFF	TGTGCCAGCAGCAGACAGCCTGCAACTAATGAAAAACTGTTTTTT
15	.	TRBV6-5	TRBJ2-6	.	CASTNKAAGANVLTF	TGTGCCAGCACCAACAAGGCGGCTGGGGCCAACGTCCTGACTTTC
15	TRBD1	TRBV5-1	TRBJ1-6	.	CASSFQGEYNSPLHF	TGCGCCAGCAGCTTTCAGGGGGAATATAATTCACCCCTCCACTTT
16	TRBD2	TRBV7-2	TRBJ2-1	.	CASSLVSGGGYNEQFF	TGTGCCAGCAGCTTAGTCAGTGGCGGGGGCTACAATGAGCAGTTCTTC
14	TRBD1	TRBV7-9	TRBJ1-2	.	CASSSNRGWDGYTF	TGTGCCAGCAGCTCCAACAGGGGATGGGATGGCTACACCTTC
14	.	TRBV6-5	TRBJ1-1	few	CASSQGLRNTEAFF	TGTGCCAGCAGTCAGGGACTGCGGAACACTGAAGCTTTCTTT
16	.	TRBV21-1	TRBJ1-5	many	CASSADRVMGNQPQHF	TGTGCCAGCAGCGCGGACAGGGTGATGGGTAATCAGCCCCAGCATTTT
15	TRBD2	TRBV7-2	TRBJ2-2	.	CASSRGTSYTGELFF	TGTGCCAGCAGCCGCGGGACTAGCTACACCGGGGAGCTGTTTTTT
17	TRBD2	TRBV7-2	TRBJ2-3	once	CASSLVSGGLSTDTQYF	TGTGCCAGCAGCTTAGTTAGCGGGGGCCTAAGCACAGATACGCAGTATTTT
15	.	TRBV19	TRBJ1-5	.	CASSIDGQYNQPQHF	TGTGCCAGTAGTATAGATGGGCAGTATAATCAGCCCCAGCATTTT
13	.	TRBV6-5	TRBJ1-5	.	CASSPGGSQPQHF	TGTGCCAGCAGCCCCGGGGGGAGCCAGCCCCAGCATTTT
14	.	TRBV7-9	TRBJ1-2	.	CASTYPQVAYGYTF	TGTGCCAGCACCTACCCTCAGGTGGCCTATGGCTACACCTTC
14	TRBD1	TRBV5-1	TRBJ1-2	once	CASSPTGDVVGYTF	TGCGCCAGCAGCCCAACAGGGGATGTGGTTGGCTACACCTTC
14	.	TRBV4-1	TRBJ1-5	.	CASSQESGEQPQHF	TGCGCCAGCAGCCAAGAGTCAGGCGAACAGCCCCAGCATTTT